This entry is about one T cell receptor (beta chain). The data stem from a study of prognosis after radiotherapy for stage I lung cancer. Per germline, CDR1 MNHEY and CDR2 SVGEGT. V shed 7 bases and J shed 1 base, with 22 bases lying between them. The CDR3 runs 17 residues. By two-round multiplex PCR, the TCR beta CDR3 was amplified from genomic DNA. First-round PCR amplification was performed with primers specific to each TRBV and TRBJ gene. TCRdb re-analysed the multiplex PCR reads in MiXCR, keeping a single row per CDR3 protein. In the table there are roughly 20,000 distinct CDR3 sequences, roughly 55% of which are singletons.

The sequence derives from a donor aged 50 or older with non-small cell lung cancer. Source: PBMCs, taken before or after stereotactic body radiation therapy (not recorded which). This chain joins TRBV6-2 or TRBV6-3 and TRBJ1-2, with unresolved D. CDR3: CASTEGAGTHNNYGYTF. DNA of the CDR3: TGTGCCAGCACCGAGGGAGCAGGAACACACAATAACTATGGCTACACCTTC.